This T cell receptor beta chain originates from a study of T cell changes during pregnancy in multiple sclerosis (dated by TCRdb to the late 2010s). Notes on the research overall: In women with multiple sclerosis, the researchers looked at how the T cell repertoire shifted as pregnancy progressed.

This clone was picked up one time. What antigen it recognizes has not been identified. Base qualities are not recorded, but no much larger clone differs from it by a single base. The CDR3 has 16 amino acids, counting the end cysteine and phenylalanine. Just the 48-base CDR3 DNA is kept, in frame starting at base 1. For CDR1 and CDR2, the germline V gene (reference sequence) lists PRHDT and FYEKMQ. V and J lose 5 bases and 0 bases, and a span of 17 bases separates them. To prepare the library, the immunoSEQ multiplex PCR assay was applied. Not all clones reach the TCRdb copy of this immuneACCESS table, which keeps in-frame sequences only. Checked studies attribute under half of the gap to unresolved V genes and leave the rest unexplained. A total of around 55,000 clones appear in this sample, 93% of them only once. The ten largest account for under 5% of the sample.

This sequence was found in a female donor with multiple sclerosis, enrolled in a pregnancy study. Source: CD8+ T cells from peripheral blood mononuclear cells, taken in the second trimester of pregnancy. This sequence uses TRBV13 and TRBJ2-7, with a tentative D gene TRBD2 over 5 matching bases. The CDR3 region: CASSTPPGESSYEQYF. The nucleotide sequence is given as TGTGCCAGCAGCACCCCCCCCGGGGAGAGCTCCTACGAGCAGTACTTC.